The present T cell receptor beta chain was sequenced within a study of CXCR3-negative and CXCR3-positive naive CD8 T cells. At the level of the study: Cumulative TRB read yield was 130 million to 150 million, averaging about 1.5 +/- 0.3 million per library.

On this clonotype: What it binds is unknown.

By phenotype, naive CD8+ T cells were CD45RO-CCR7+CD27+CD95-. Study conclusions and caveats: CXCR3-negative naive cells had less hydrophobic TRB CDR3s than did CXCR3-positive naive cells. For naive cells, CXCR3-negative and CXCR3-positive subsets had similar TRBV-TRBJ usage; for memory cells, usage differed.

Carrying UMI labels, the TRB cDNA libraries were prepared through 5' RACE. TCRdb re-analyzed the 5' RACE reads; it lists each CDR3 protein once, without DNA. Its table records about 51,000 distinct CDR3 sequences. The sequencing sample was made of naive CXCR3+ CD8+ T cells from blood. Noted subset: CD45RO-CCR7+CD27+CD95- naive CD8+ T cells expressing CXCR3 (TNR3+). The sequence derives from a human donor in good health. Some clones in this sample may be carry-over from other donors' samples.

CDR3 loop: CASSWDRYEQYF. V gene TRBV12-3 or TRBV12-4 combines with J gene TRBJ2-7; TCRdb lists TRBD1, though no DNA is available to test this call. This CDR3 spans 12 amino acids.